This record looks at one T cell receptor beta chain sequence and its context. Its antigen is not identified. The data are from a study of post-analysis software for immune sequencing data. Findings and limits, study-wide: Significantly decreased normalized Chao1 diversity was recorded for multiple sclerosis patients relative to controls. Four or five TRBV segments were more frequent in patients than controls; TRBV5-6, TRBV5-1 and TRBV20-1 belonged to this group.

V was cut by 6 bases and J by 3 bases, with 11 bases left in between. Germline assignment: CDR1 DFQATT and CDR2 SNEGSKA (reference sequence). The length of the CDR3 is 12 residues. Libraries were made from TCR beta cDNA, and they carried unique molecular identifiers. TCRdb called the PCR reads again in MiXCR, with one record for every CDR3 protein. The sample includes about 260,000 distinct CDR3 sequences, roughly a third of them seen just once. The TCR was taken from a girl under 18 with multiple sclerosis. The gene calls are TRBV20-1 and TRBJ1-2, with unresolved D. Specimen: blood. The CDR3 DNA follows: TGCAGTGCCCCCCGATTTGACTATGGCTACACCTTC. Residues: CSAPRFDYGYTF.